This TCR beta chain emerged from a study of OX40 agonist ivuxolimab in advanced cancers. Study-wide background: With a range of roughly 23 to 90, age averaged about 58 years, and more than 75% were male. Study-level points and caveats: Fewer expanded clones were found on average in CD4+ than in CD8+ T cells.

Sequencing was performed with immunoSEQ multiplex PCR; in TCRdb, only in-frame clones are kept and a portion is missing. Here the sample spans under 55,000 clones, about 93% being singletons. This CDR3 comprises 15 residues. V lost 8 bases, J lost 4 bases, and 18 bases lay in between. From germline, CDR1 is MDHEN and CDR2 SYDVKM. A single count supports this clone. Its antigen remains unidentified. The source is an adult with an advanced solid tumor such as melanoma, head and neck, liver or kidney cancer. This material consisted of CD4+ or CD8+ T cells sorted from blood, taken in a trial of the OX40 agonist ivuxolimab. The V gene is TRBV28, the J gene TRBJ1-3, with D uncertain. The CDR3 loop is CASWTGSEGGNTIYF. CDR3 coding DNA: TGTGCCAGCTGGACCGGGTCCGAGGGCGGAAACACCATATATTTT. Supplemented by reference TRBV28 and TRBJ1-3, the full variable domain reads DVKVTQSSRYLVKRTGEKVFLECVQDMDHENMFWYRQDPGLGLRLIYFSYDVKMKEKGDIPEGYSVSREKKERFSLILESASTNQTSMYLCASWTGSEGGNTIYFGEGSWLTVV.